This T cell receptor beta chain was sequenced for a study of response to subunit inactivated influenza vaccine. About this clonotype: The target antigen is unknown.

Study-wide findings and caveats: Each seasonal influenza vaccination, the authors suggested, recruits few new T cells.

Each CDR3 protein gets one entry after TCRdb re-called the RT-PCR reads with MiXCR. The sample has over 400,000 distinct CDR3 sequences; roughly 9.8% are singletons. The clonotype comes from a man aged 50-59 years who received an inactivated influenza vaccine. Sample: PBMCs from blood, taken roughly 47 days after vaccination.

In DNA form, the CDR3 reads TGTGCCAGCAGTTCAGGACGGGACTATGGCTACACCTTC. It specifies CASSSGRDYGYTF. This chain links TRBV28 with TRBJ1-2; D unclear. The CDR3 runs to 13 residues. Germline loops: CDR1 MDHEN, CDR2 SYDVKM. V gave up 4 bases and J gave up 3 bases, with 9 bases separating them.